This T cell receptor beta chain comes out of a study of cytomegalovirus exposure and HLA in healthy donors. Findings and limits, study-wide: A few chains linked to CMV were shown in vitro to be specific for CMV antigens.

This clone appeared once. As yet, its antigen is unknown. Germline V gene data show CDR1 as LNHDA and CDR2 as SQIVND (reference sequence). Unmatched junction bases numbered 0, after V lost 8 bases and J lost 5 bases. The CDR3 is made up of 12 amino acids. Researchers ran the PCR with 60 Vbeta and 13 Jbeta primers. TCRdb's table, derived via immunoSEQ multiplex PCR, lists solely in-frame clones and lacks some. The table shows some 150,000 clones, with about 75% occurring only once. The TCR was taken from a woman aged 40 to 50 in good health and CMV-seronegative. The J gene is TRBJ2-5, the V gene TRBV19; 12 bases fit TRBD1. The sequencing sample was made of PBMCs. The CDR3 coding sequence is TGTGCCAGTGGGACAGGGGGCGAGACCCAGTACTTC. Translation: CASGTGGETQYF.